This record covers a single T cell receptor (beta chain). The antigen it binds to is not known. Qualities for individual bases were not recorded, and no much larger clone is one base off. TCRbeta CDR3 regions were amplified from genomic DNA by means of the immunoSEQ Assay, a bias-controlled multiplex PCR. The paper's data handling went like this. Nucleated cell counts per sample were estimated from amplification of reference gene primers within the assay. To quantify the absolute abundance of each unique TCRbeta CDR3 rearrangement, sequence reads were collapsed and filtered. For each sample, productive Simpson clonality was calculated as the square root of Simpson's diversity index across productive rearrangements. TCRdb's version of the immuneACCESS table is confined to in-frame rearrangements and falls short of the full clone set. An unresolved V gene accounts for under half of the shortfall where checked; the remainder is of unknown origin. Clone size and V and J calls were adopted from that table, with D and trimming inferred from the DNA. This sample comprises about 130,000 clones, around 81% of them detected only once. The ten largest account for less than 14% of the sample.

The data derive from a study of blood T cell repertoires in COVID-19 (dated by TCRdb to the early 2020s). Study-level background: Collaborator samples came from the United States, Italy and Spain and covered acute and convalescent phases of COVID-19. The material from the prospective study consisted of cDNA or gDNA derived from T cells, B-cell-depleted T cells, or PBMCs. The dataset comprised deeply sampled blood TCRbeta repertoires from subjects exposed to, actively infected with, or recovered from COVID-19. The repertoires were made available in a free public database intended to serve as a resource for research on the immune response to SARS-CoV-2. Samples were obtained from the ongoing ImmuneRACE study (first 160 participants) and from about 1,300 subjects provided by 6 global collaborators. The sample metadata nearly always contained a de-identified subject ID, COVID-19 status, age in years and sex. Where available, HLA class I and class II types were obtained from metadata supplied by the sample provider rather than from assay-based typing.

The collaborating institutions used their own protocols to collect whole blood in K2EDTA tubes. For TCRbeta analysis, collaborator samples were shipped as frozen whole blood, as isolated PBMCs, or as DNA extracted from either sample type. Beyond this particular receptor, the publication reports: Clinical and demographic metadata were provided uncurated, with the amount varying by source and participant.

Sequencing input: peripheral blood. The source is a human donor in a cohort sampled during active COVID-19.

The nucleotides are TGTGCCAGCAGCCCTCCCGGGACAGAGAACACCGGGGAGCTGTTTTTT. Translation gives CASSPPGTENTGELFF. The V and J segments used are TRBV28 and TRBJ2-2, with 7 central nucleotides matching TRBD1. The CDR3 numbers 16 residues from cysteine through phenylalanine. CDR3 DNA only is kept here, 48 bases in frame from base 1. The V end gives up 6 bases and the J end 1 base, leaving 8 bases in the junction not matched to a gene. Based on the germline V gene, the CDR1 and CDR2 sequences are MDHEN and SYDVKM.